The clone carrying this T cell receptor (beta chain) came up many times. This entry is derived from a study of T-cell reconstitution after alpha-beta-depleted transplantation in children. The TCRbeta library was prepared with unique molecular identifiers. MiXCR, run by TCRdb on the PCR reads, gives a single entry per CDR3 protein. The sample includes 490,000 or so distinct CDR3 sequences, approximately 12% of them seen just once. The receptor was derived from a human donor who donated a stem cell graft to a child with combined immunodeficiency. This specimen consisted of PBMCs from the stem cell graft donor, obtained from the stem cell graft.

The CDR3 region is CSVSSGGAREQFF. The CDR3 DNA is TGCAGCGTTTCTAGCGGGGGGGCCCGGGAGCAGTTCTTC. J is TRBJ2-1 and V is TRBV29-1, with 12 nucleotides matching TRBD2. V trimming: 5 bases; J trimming: 10 bases; junction bases outside the gene matches: 6. The V gene's germline CDR1 is SQVTM and CDR2 ANQGSEA. The CDR3 has 13 residues.